Listed here are 7 T cell receptor beta chains from one sample, sequenced in a study of PD-1 blockade in classical Hodgkin lymphoma. Using immunoSEQ multiplex PCR, the repertoire was profiled, and TCRdb retains in-frame clones only, with some absent. The sample has thousands of clones; about four fifths are singletons. Relapses following autologous stem cell transplantation were seen in all patients, with brentuximab vedotin exposure varying. Sequencing was performed on peripheral blood mononuclear cells (PBMCs), taken before the second cycle of nivolumab. These receptors originate from a human donor with classical Hodgkin lymphoma.

This clone showed up just once. The rearrangement links TRBV2 to TRBJ1-2; possibly TRBD1 for D (5 bases). The CDR3 contains 14 residues. V lost 1 base, J lost 7 bases, and 13 bases lay in between. Germline V CDR1 and CDR2: SNHLY, FYNNEI. DNA of the CDR3: TGTGCCAGCAGTGAAGAGGTGAGGGGAGGTGGCTACACCTTC. Protein product: CASSEEVRGGGYTF.

This chain joins TRBV29-1 and TRBJ2-5, with no clear D. The DNA end lines up better with TRBJ2-7; the J call may be wrong. The CDR3 is 13 amino acids. CDR1 is SQVTM, CDR2 ANQGSEA, per germline. The chain's CDR3 is CSVRGGSSYEQYF. CDR3 DNA sequence: TGCAGCGTTCGCGGCGGAAGTTCCTACGAGCAGTACTTC.

This clone appeared a single time. The chain has TRBV19 and TRBJ2-7, with 7 bases fitting TRBD1. V was clipped by 5 bases and J by 12 bases; unmatched bases: 13. CDR3 length: 13 residues. Per germline, CDR1 LNHDA and CDR2 SQIVND (reference sequence). For the CDR3, the DNA is TGTGCCAGTAGTCCGACAGGGCAGGTCACCCTGTACTTC. Its translation is CASSPTGQVTLYF.

This chain joins TRBV29-1 and TRBJ2-1; 9 nucleotides agree with TRBD1. J gave up 7 bases and V 1 base, and 20 bases lay outside the gene matches. CDR3 length: 19 residues. The V gene's germline CDR1 is SQVTM and CDR2 ANQGSEA. The DNA of the CDR3 is TGCAGCGTTGAAGGTTTCGGGACAGGGACCCCTATCCTTGGAAATGAGCAGTTCTTC. Its protein is CSVEGFGTGTPILGNEQFF.

The chain is built from TRBV2 and TRBJ2-7; TRBD1 or TRBD2 may be the D gene (5 bases each). This CDR3 is 13 amino acids long. V was trimmed by 7 bases and J by 4 bases, leaving 14 bases between them. Germline V lookup: CDR1 SNHLY, CDR2 FYNNEI. CDR3 amino acids: CASTRGWGYEQYF. DNA of the CDR3: TGTGCCAGCACCCGGGGCTGGGGGTACGAGCAGTACTTC.

This clone was seen a few times. This rearrangement joins TRBV10-3 to TRBJ2-2; 10 bases are a match to TRBD2. This CDR3 has 15 residues. Germline V gene lookup returns CDR1 ENHRY and CDR2 SYGVKD. Germline trimming cut 5 bases from V and 5 bases from J; bases unmatched to any gene: 5. CDR3 region: CAISNLAGETGELFF. The DNA of the CDR3 is TGTGCCATCAGTAATCTAGCGGGAGAGACCGGGGAGCTGTTTTTT.

CDR3 sequence (DNA): TGTGCCAGCAGTTTAACCGGGACAGGGAAAGATACGCAGTATTTT. This gives the protein CASSLTGTGKDTQYF. This chain uses TRBV28 with TRBJ2-3; 9 bases agree with TRBD1. The V gene's germline CDR1 is MDHEN and CDR2 SYDVKM. The trim removed 2 bases at V and 5 bases at J, leaving 5 bases unmatched. The CDR3 is made up of 15 amino acids. The entire variable domain, with the rest obtained from reference TRBV28 and TRBJ2-3, is as follows: DVKVTQSSRYLVKRTGEKVFLECVQDMDHENMFWYRQDPGLGLRLIYFSYDVKMKEKGDIPEGYSVSREKKERFSLILESASTNQTSMYLCASSLTGTGKDTQYFGPGTRLTVL.